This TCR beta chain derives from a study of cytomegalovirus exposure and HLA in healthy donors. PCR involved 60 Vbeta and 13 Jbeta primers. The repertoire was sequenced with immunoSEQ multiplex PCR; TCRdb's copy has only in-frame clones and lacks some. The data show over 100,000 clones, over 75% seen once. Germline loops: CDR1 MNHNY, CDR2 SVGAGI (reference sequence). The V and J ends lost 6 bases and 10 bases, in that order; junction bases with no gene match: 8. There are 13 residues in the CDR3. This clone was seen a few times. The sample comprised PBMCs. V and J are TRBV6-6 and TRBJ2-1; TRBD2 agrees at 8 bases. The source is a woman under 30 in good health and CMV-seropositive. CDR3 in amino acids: CASRPTSDREQFF. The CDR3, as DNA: TGTGCCAGCAGACCGACTAGCGATCGAGAGCAGTTCTTC.